The 13 T cell receptor beta chains reported below all come from one sample, sequenced in a study of cytomegalovirus exposure and HLA in healthy donors. Assay: immunoSEQ multiplex PCR; the TCRdb copy retains only in-frame clones and omits some. The sample carries some 240,000 clones, approximately 83% recorded once. Source material: PBMCs. The receptors derive from a woman aged 25 to 39 in good health and CMV-seropositive.

The chain is built from TRBV6-5 and TRBJ2-7, with TRBD1 matching 9 bases. Trimming removed 5 bases from V and 5 bases from J; junction bases left unmatched: 10. The CDR3 extends over 15 amino acids. The germline gives CDR1 MNHEY, CDR2 SVGAGI. CDR3 DNA: TGTGCCAGCAGTGCCTCGACAGGGGGAATTCACGAGCAGTACTTC. It translates to CASSASTGGIHEQYF.

This chain links TRBV4-1 with TRBJ2-1; 16 bases line up with TRBD2. The CDR3 runs 17 residues. Germline-derived CDR1 and CDR2 are MGHRA and YSYEKL. V lost 4 bases, J lost 2 bases, and 2 bases stayed unmatched. CDR3: CASSPGLAGGAYNEQFF. The CDR3 DNA sequence: TGCGCCAGCAGCCCGGGACTAGCGGGAGGGGCCTACAATGAGCAGTTCTTC.

The chain uses TRBV11-3 and TRBJ2-1; TRBD2 agrees at 10 bases. The V segment lost 4 bases and the J segment 3 bases; nucleotides outside the gene matches: 3. Germline CDR1 and CDR2: SGHNT and YENEEA. CDR3 length equals 15 residues. The chain's CDR3 is CASSSLAGDYNEQFF. CDR3 nucleotides: TGTGCCAGCAGCTCCCTAGCGGGAGACTACAATGAGCAGTTCTTC.

V usage is TRBV5-1 and J usage is TRBJ1-4, with D possibly TRBD1 on 5 matching bases. This CDR3 region has 14 residues. CDR1 is SGHRS and CDR2 is YFSETQ in the germline V gene. Trimming stripped 1 base from V and 7 bases from J, with 11 bases between. The CDR3 region is CASSLWQGGEKLFF. The CDR3 nucleotides read TGCGCCAGCAGCTTGTGGCAGGGAGGTGAAAAACTGTTTTTT. Full variable domain (rest looked up from reference TRBV5-1 and TRBJ1-4): KAGVTQTPRYLIKTRGQQVTLSCSPISGHRSVSWYQQTPGQGLQFLFEYFSETQRNKGNFPGRFSGRQFSNSRSEMNVSTLELGDSALYLCASSLWQGGEKLFFGSGTQLSVL.

The chain combines TRBV2 with TRBJ2-1; 7 bases line up with TRBD1. V lost 9 bases to trimming and J lost 6 bases; unmatched junction nucleotides: 8. The CDR3 runs to 13 residues. Per germline, CDR1 SNHLY and CDR2 FYNNEI. The CDR3 bases are TGTGCCAGTAGACAGGGACGCCTCAATGAGCAGTTCTTC. Translating it yields CASRQGRLNEQFF. Full variable domain (rest looked up from reference TRBV2 and TRBJ2-1): EPEVTQTPSHQVTQMGQEVILRCVPISNHLYFYWYRQILGQKVEFLVSFYNNEISEKSEIFDDQFSVERPDGSNFTLKIRSTKLEDSAMYFCASRQGRLNEQFFGPGTRLTVL.

The chain uses TRBV2 and TRBJ1-5; TRBD1 matches at 9 bases. In germline, CDR1 is SNHLY, CDR2 FYNNEI. The CDR3 contains 15 residues. After removal of 7 bases from V and 2 bases from J, the junction contained 6 bases not matched to a gene. The CDR3 is CASKERTGGNQPQHF. The CDR3 DNA reads TGTGCCAGCAAGGAACGGACAGGGGGCAATCAGCCCCAGCATTTT.

The CDR3 coding sequence is TGTGCCAGCAGCCAAGATATGTACGAGCAGTACTTC. It yields the protein CASSQDMYEQYF. The chain uses TRBV4-2 and TRBJ2-7, with unresolved D. CDR1 and CDR2 from the germline V gene are LGHNA and YNFKEQ. The CDR3 has 12 amino acids. Trimming removed 0 bases at V and 4 bases at J, with 4 bases between.

The rearrangement links TRBV30 to TRBJ1-2, with TRBD1 as a possible D gene (6 bases). Germline values: CDR1 GTSNPN, CDR2 SVGIG (reference sequence). The CDR3 extends over 12 amino acids. The germline V and J ends were trimmed by 4 bases and 7 bases, with 13 bases remaining between them. The CDR3 loop is CAWTLSGVGYTF. The CDR3 bases are TGTGCCTGGACCCTATCAGGGGTTGGCTACACCTTC.

V usage is TRBV5-1 and J usage is TRBJ2-5, with TRBD2 matching over 7 bases. Germline CDR1 is SGHRS and CDR2 is YFSETQ. CDR3 size: 15 residues. V gave up 0 bases and J gave up 5 bases; unmatched junction bases: 7. DNA of the CDR3: TGCGCCAGCAGCTTGGACTCTGGGGGGGTGGAGACCCAGTACTTC. This encodes CASSLDSGGVETQYF. The full variable domain, completed using reference TRBV5-1 and TRBJ2-5, is KAGVTQTPRYLIKTRGQQVTLSCSPISGHRSVSWYQQTPGQGLQFLFEYFSETQRNKGNFPGRFSGRQFSNSRSEMNVSTLELGDSALYLCASSLDSGGVETQYFGPGTRLLVL.

This clone occurred a few times. V is TRBV10-2 and J is TRBJ2-2; 8 nucleotides align to TRBD1. In germline, CDR1 is WSHSY, CDR2 SAAADI. The CDR3 is 15 amino acids. Trimming took 1 base from V and 7 from J; bases not matched to a gene: 5. CDR3 sequence: CASSELGQEGGELFF. CDR3 bases: TGCGCCAGCAGTGAGTTGGGACAGGAGGGCGGGGAGCTGTTTTTT.

The chain joins TRBV2 to TRBJ1-4; D call uncertain. V lost 3 bases and J 4 bases, leaving 18 bases between the germline ends. The CDR3 is 17 amino acids. Germline-derived CDR1 and CDR2 are SNHLY and FYNNEI. CDR3 in DNA: TGTGCCAGCAGTGATCGGAGGATGGCTTCGGGTAATGAAAAACTGTTTTTT. This translates into CASSDRRMASGNEKLFF.

CDR3 sequence reads: CASSPSPGTGTNEKLFF. The CDR3 nucleotides read TGTGCCAGCAGCCCAAGTCCCGGGACAGGGACTAATGAAAAACTGTTTTTT. This sequence joins TRBV5-4 and TRBJ1-4; 9 positions agree with TRBD1. The CDR3 sequence is 17 residues long. The V gene end was trimmed by 4 bases and the J gene end by 2 bases; junction bases not matched to a gene: 9. The germline V gene has CDR1 SGHNT and CDR2 YYREEE (reference sequence). Full variable domain (outside the CDR3, taken from reference TRBV5-4 and TRBJ1-4): ETGVTQSPTHLIKTRGQQVTLRCSSQSGHNTVSWYQQALGQGPQFIFQYYREEENGRGNFPPRFSGLQFPNYSSELNVNALELDDSALYLCASSPSPGTGTNEKLFFGSGTQLSVL.

This clone was detected once. The J gene is TRBJ2-1, the V gene TRBV19, with 7 bases matching TRBD2. The germline V gene has CDR1 LNHDA and CDR2 SQIVND (reference sequence). Unmatched junction bases numbered 5, after V lost 3 bases and J lost 6 bases. The CDR3 extends over 14 amino acids. CDR3 sequence (DNA): TGTGCCAGTAGTATTAGGACTAGACCCAATGAGCAGTTCTTC. Amino acids: CASSIRTRPNEQFF.